The 3 T cell receptor beta chains given below trace back to one sample, sequenced in a study of blood T cell repertoires in COVID-19. TCRdb's table, derived via immunoSEQ multiplex PCR, lists solely in-frame clones and lacks some. Of about 150,000 clones listed, roughly 80% are singletons. Sample: peripheral blood. The receptor set was obtained from a man between 18 and 29 years old with active or convalescent COVID-19.

The J gene is TRBJ1-2, the V gene TRBV5-1, with TRBD1 matching 10 bases. The CDR3 spans 14 residues. The V gene end was trimmed by 2 bases and the J gene end by 6 bases; junction bases not matched to a gene: 4. Looked up from germline, CDR1 is SGHRS and CDR2 is YFSETQ. CDR3: CASSFTGTGDGYTF. The DNA for the CDR3 is TGCGCCAGCAGCTTTACCGGGACAGGGGATGGCTACACCTTC.

Only one count was recorded for this clone. CDR3 DNA sequence: TGTGCCAACAGGGTCGACACCTACGAGCAGTACTTC. Amino acids: CANRVDTYEQYF. The rearrangement uses TRBV7-2 and TRBJ2-7; maybe TRBD1 (6 bases). CDR1 SGHTA and CDR2 FQGNSA come from the germline V gene. The V end lost 10 bases, the J end lost 2 bases, and 12 bases lay between the germline ends. This CDR3 contains 12 residues.

The chain is built from TRBV4-3 and TRBJ1-4, with D maybe TRBD1 (6 bases). Germline V gene sequence: CDR1 LGHNA, CDR2 YSLEER. Trimming cost V 3 bases and J 5 bases, with 13 bases left between them. The CDR3 length is 15 residues. The DNA of the CDR3 is TGCGCCAGCAGCCAGTACCAGGACAGCAATGAAAAACTGTTTTTT. It specifies CASSQYQDSNEKLFF.